What follows is one T cell receptor (beta chain) and its context. The target antigen is unknown. TCRdb reanalysed the 5' RACE reads using MiXCR and keeps one entry per CDR3 protein. Found here are around 300,000 distinct CDR3 sequences, 12% to 15% of them singletons; the top ten hold 22%. V lost 4 bases and J 1 base, leaving 15 bases between the germline ends. Germline values: CDR1 SGHRS, CDR2 YFSETQ. This CDR3 has 16 residues. This entry comes from a study of T-cell memory formation after mild COVID-19. Study-wide results and caveats: Shrinking CD4+ clones were chiefly CM and EM; CD8+ ones were chiefly EMRA. Confirmation was lacking for SARS-CoV-2 specificity of second-wave clones that peaked on day 37. Clones shrinking from day 15 to 85 showed even CD4/CD8 mixes; later expanders tilted CD4+.

The TCR originated in a man younger than 35 who had mild COVID-19 (a few samples of this study predate the infection). Cell type and time point are not known. This chain connects TRBV5-1 to TRBJ2-1; maybe TRBD2 (5 bases). The sequencing sample was made of PBMCs or a T cell subset sorted from them (not recorded which). CDR3 sequence (DNA): TGCGCCAGCAGCCCGTTGGAAGCGGTTTCCTACAATGAGCAGTTCTTC. Amino acid sequence: CASSPLEAVSYNEQFF.